Sequencing of this T cell receptor (beta chain) was carried out in a study of cytomegalovirus exposure and HLA in healthy donors. Study findings and constraints: Among CMV-associated TCR beta chains, most appeared HLA-restricted in a later analysis.

The CDR3 sequence is 18 residues long. Primers included in the PCR were 60 Vbeta and 13 Jbeta primers. TCRdb keeps only in-frame clones here, not all; method: immunoSEQ multiplex PCR. This sample has about 100,000 clones, with about 80% found just once. Notes on this clone: Its target is unknown.

The clonotype was recovered from a man aged 40-49 years in good health and CMV-seropositive. What was sequenced was PBMCs. This chain links TRBV21-1 with TRBJ2-7; TRBD2 was called by the table and not checked on the DNA. TRBV21-1 is annotated as a pseudogene. The CDR3 reads CASSPQGLAGGQWYEQYF. CDR3 sequence (DNA): TGTGCCAGCAGCCCTCAGGGACTAGCGGGGGGGCAGTGGTACGAGCAGTACTTC.